The rows below give T cell receptor beta chains drawn from one sample of a study of blood T cell repertoires in COVID-19. The assay was immunoSEQ multiplex PCR, and TCRdb's table has in-frame clones only and misses some. The data contain under 200,000 clones, approximately 81% of them singletons. The sequenced material came from peripheral blood. Every receptor here comes from a man aged 18 to 35 with active or convalescent COVID-19. The CDR3 runs from the conserved cysteine through the conserved F or W. Fields, in order: J gene, clone size, V gene, D gene, CDR3 protein, CDR3 DNA. A D gene is named only where the DNA matches it firmly. Size values are once, few and many counts, or a class for expanded clones, and some rows have none.

J: TRBJ2-5; size: NA; V: TRBV28; D: TRBD1; CDR3: CASSLAGTGRKETQYF; DNA: TGTGCCAGCAGTTTGGCCGGGACAGGGCGTAAAGAGACCCAGTACTTC
J: TRBJ1-1; size: NA; V: TRBV11-1; D: TRBD1; CDR3: CASSTTGSGYTEAFF; DNA: TGTGCCAGCAGCACGACAGGGTCGGGGTACACTGAAGCTTTCTTT
J: TRBJ2-1; size: NA; V: TRBV4-3; D: TRBD2; CDR3: CASSPTSGKYNEQFF; DNA: TGCGCCAGCAGCCCGACTAGCGGGAAATACAATGAGCAGTTCTTC
J: TRBJ1-6; size: NA; V: TRBV4-2; D: NA; CDR3: CASSQTRNSPLHF; DNA: TGTGCCAGCAGCCAGACACGGAATTCACCCCTCCACTTT
J: TRBJ1-5; size: NA; V: TRBV6-5; D: NA; CDR3: CASTSDRMSNQPQHF; DNA: TGTGCCAGCACTTCGGACAGAATGAGCAATCAGCCCCAGCATTTT
J: TRBJ2-1; size: NA; V: TRBV19; D: TRBD2; CDR3: CASTKAGGPGNEQFF; DNA: TGTGCCAGTACCAAAGCGGGGGGGCCGGGGAATGAGCAGTTCTTC
J: TRBJ1-4; size: NA; V: TRBV19; D: TRBD1; CDR3: CASSWLDRGSEKLFF; DNA: TGTGCCAGTAGTTGGTTGGACAGGGGCAGTGAAAAACTGTTTTTT
J: TRBJ2-7; size: NA; V: TRBV3-1/TRBV3-2; D: TRBD2; CDR3: CASSSLAGGLYEQYF; DNA: TGTGCCAGCTCATCACTAGCGGGAGGGCTCTACGAGCAGTACTTC
J: TRBJ2-7; size: NA; V: TRBV6-5; D: NA; CDR3: CASWRSRGDEQYF; DNA: TGTGCCAGCTGGAGGAGCAGGGGTGACGAGCAGTACTTC
J: TRBJ1-2; size: NA; V: TRBV3-1/TRBV3-2; D: TRBD1; CDR3: CASSYQNRGGYTF; DNA: TGTGCCAGCAGCTACCAAAACAGGGGAGGCTACACCTTC
J: TRBJ1-1; size: NA; V: TRBV6-2/TRBV6-3; D: NA; CDR3: CASNPTIIGVAVNSEAFF; DNA: TGTGCCAGCAACCCCACGATCATCGGTGTGGCGGTCAATAGTGAAGCTTTCTTT
J: TRBJ2-5; size: NA; V: TRBV28; D: TRBD2; CDR3: CASSLSPLAGWGETQYF; DNA: TGTGCCAGCAGTTTATCGCCCTTAGCGGGATGGGGGGAGACCCAGTACTTC
J: TRBJ1-1; size: NA; V: TRBV7-9; D: NA; CDR3: CASSLLGTPDTEAFF; DNA: TGTGCCAGCAGTCTTTTGGGGACACCCGACACTGAAGCTTTCTTT
J: TRBJ2-3; size: NA; V: TRBV24-1; D: NA; CDR3: CATSDLGDTLAIDTQYF; DNA: TGTGCCACCAGTGATTTGGGGGACACCTTAGCAATAGATACGCAGTATTTT
J: TRBJ2-1; size: NA; V: TRBV7-9; D: TRBD2; CDR3: CASSRRGIAGATEQFF; DNA: TGTGCCAGCAGCCGCAGAGGGATAGCGGGAGCCACTGAGCAGTTCTTC
J: TRBJ2-7; size: NA; V: TRBV6-2/TRBV6-3; D: NA; CDR3: CASSSNRGTAAGGYEQYF; DNA: TGTGCCAGCAGTTCCAACAGGGGCACGGCGGCGGGAGGTTACGAGCAGTACTTC
J: TRBJ2-5; size: NA; V: TRBV28; D: TRBD1; CDR3: CASSLLTGGGETQYF; DNA: TGTGCCAGCAGTTTATTGACAGGGGGTGGGGAGACCCAGTACTTC
J: TRBJ2-7; size: NA; V: TRBV9; D: TRBD1; CDR3: CASSPRTGRGEQYF; DNA: TGTGCCAGCAGCCCCCGGACAGGGCGCGGGGAGCAGTACTTC
J: TRBJ2-1; size: NA; V: TRBV5-1; D: NA; CDR3: CASSLAAGSYNEQFF; DNA: TGCGCCAGCAGCTTGGCAGCGGGTTCCTACAATGAGCAGTTCTTC
J: TRBJ2-1; size: few; V: TRBV7-9; D: TRBD1; CDR3: CASSPRQGSSYNEQFF; DNA: TGTGCCAGCAGCCCCCGACAGGGGAGCTCCTACAATGAGCAGTTCTTC
J: TRBJ1-2; size: NA; V: TRBV29-1; D: TRBD1; CDR3: CSVPDRGLIRGYGYTF; DNA: TGCAGCGTACCAGACAGGGGCCTCATCCGCGGCTATGGCTACACCTTC
J: TRBJ1-5; size: few; V: TRBV6-1; D: NA; CDR3: CASSERRAGQPQHF; DNA: TGTGCCAGCAGTGAAAGGAGGGCTGGACAGCCCCAGCATTTT
J: TRBJ2-5; size: NA; V: TRBV15; D: NA; CDR3: CATSREQGQETQYF; DNA: TGTGCCACCAGCAGAGAGCAGGGCCAAGAGACCCAGTACTTC
J: TRBJ1-5; size: NA; V: TRBV2; D: NA; CDR3: CASSEQGNQPQHF; DNA: TGTGCCAGCAGTGAACAGGGAAATCAGCCCCAGCATTTT
J: TRBJ2-5; size: NA; V: TRBV18; D: NA; CDR3: CASSSLKELAQETQYF; DNA: TGTGCCAGCTCATCGTTGAAAGAATTGGCACAAGAGACCCAGTACTTC
J: TRBJ1-2; size: NA; V: TRBV30; D: TRBD1; CDR3: CAWSFQGEHGYTF; DNA: TGTGCCTGGAGTTTCCAGGGGGAGCATGGCTACACCTTC
J: TRBJ1-5; size: NA; V: TRBV21-1; D: NA; CDR3: CASSIIVQEPQHF; DNA: TGTGCCAGCTCCATTATAGTTCAGGAGCCCCAGCATTTT
J: TRBJ1-2; size: NA; V: TRBV3-1/TRBV3-2; D: NA; CDR3: CASSQVAGFNGYTF; DNA: TGTGCCAGCAGCCAAGTGGCCGGGTTCAATGGCTACACCTTC
J: TRBJ2-7; size: NA; V: TRBV5-5; D: TRBD1; CDR3: CASSSGTGTEQYF; DNA: TGTGCCAGCAGCTCCGGGACAGGGACCGAGCAGTACTTC
J: TRBJ2-2; size: NA; V: TRBV9; D: NA; CDR3: CASSALNTGELFF; DNA: TGTGCCAGCAGCGCACTCAACACCGGGGAGCTGTTTTTT
J: TRBJ1-1; size: NA; V: TRBV12-3/TRBV12-4; D: NA; CDR3: CASSLRENTEAFF; DNA: TGTGCCAGCAGCCTCAGGGAGAACACTGAAGCTTTCTTT
J: TRBJ1-4; size: NA; V: TRBV2; D: NA; CDR3: CASSLPEATNEKLFF; DNA: TGTGCCAGCTCGCTACCAGAGGCAACTAATGAAAAACTGTTTTTT
J: TRBJ1-1; size: NA; V: TRBV18; D: NA; CDR3: CASSPPLSEAFF; DNA: TGTGCCAGCTCACCACCTTTATCTGAAGCTTTCTTT
J: TRBJ1-2; size: NA; V: TRBV30; D: TRBD1; CDR3: CAWTSARGQVINYGYTF; DNA: TGTGCCTGGACCTCTGCCCGGGGACAGGTGATTAACTATGGCTACACCTTC
J: TRBJ2-3; size: NA; V: TRBV28; D: TRBD2; CDR3: CASSLHSGGTDTQYF; DNA: TGTGCCAGCAGTTTACATAGCGGGGGCACAGATACGCAGTATTTT
J: TRBJ1-5; size: NA; V: TRBV18; D: TRBD1; CDR3: CASSLGTASNQPQHF; DNA: TGTGCCAGCTCACTTGGGACAGCAAGCAATCAGCCCCAGCATTTT
J: TRBJ2-5; size: NA; V: TRBV14; D: NA; CDR3: CASSHLSGDGGEAQETQYF; DNA: TGTGCCAGCAGCCACCTTTCCGGGGACGGAGGGGAGGCCCAAGAGACCCAGTACTTC
J: TRBJ1-1; size: NA; V: TRBV5-4; D: NA; CDR3: CASSSWNTEAFF; DNA: TGTGCCAGCAGCTCGTGGAACACTGAAGCTTTCTTT
J: TRBJ1-5; size: NA; V: TRBV27; D: TRBD1; CDR3: CASRRTGTDDNQPQHF; DNA: TGTGCCAGCAGACGGACCGGGACAGACGACAATCAGCCCCAGCATTTT
J: TRBJ1-4; size: NA; V: TRBV6-5; D: TRBD1; CDR3: CASGKEFRQGKLFF; DNA: TGTGCCAGCGGGAAGGAATTTAGACAGGGAAAACTGTTTTTT
J: TRBJ1-2; size: NA; V: TRBV20-1; D: NA; CDR3: CSASLGQLNYGYTF; DNA: TGCAGTGCTAGTCTGGGGCAACTCAACTATGGCTACACCTTC
J: TRBJ2-2; size: NA; V: TRBV11-2; D: TRBD1; CDR3: CASRSGQGIDLAGELFF; DNA: TGTGCCAGCAGATCGGGACAGGGAATTGATTTGGCCGGGGAGCTGTTTTTT
J: TRBJ1-2; size: NA; V: TRBV6-5; D: TRBD1; CDR3: CASSYSLPQGRGYTF; DNA: TGTGCCAGCAGTTACTCGCTCCCACAGGGGCGAGGCTACACCTTC
J: TRBJ2-5; size: NA; V: TRBV14; D: TRBD2; CDR3: CASSQDPRLAGLQETQYF; DNA: TGTGCCAGCAGCCAAGACCCCCGACTAGCGGGGCTCCAAGAGACCCAGTACTTC
J: TRBJ1-1; size: NA; V: TRBV15; D: TRBD1; CDR3: CATSSRRTGNTEAFF; DNA: TGTGCCACCAGCAGCCGTCGGACAGGGAACACTGAAGCTTTCTTT
J: TRBJ1-2; size: NA; V: TRBV3-1/TRBV3-2; D: NA; CDR3: CASSQDRGDYGYTF; DNA: TGTGCCAGCAGCCAAGATCGGGGGGACTATGGCTACACCTTC
J: TRBJ2-1; size: few; V: TRBV9; D: TRBD2; CDR3: CASSVGLAGGYSSYNEQFF; DNA: TGTGCCAGCAGCGTAGGACTAGCGGGAGGTTATAGCTCCTACAATGAGCAGTTCTTC
J: TRBJ1-2; size: NA; V: TRBV5-4; D: NA; CDR3: CASSSMTDSYGYTF; DNA: TGTGCCAGCAGCTCGATGACAGATTCCTATGGCTACACCTTC